This T cell receptor (beta chain) emerged from a study of brain T cells in children with intractable seizures. Time point indicated: blood from clinic visit 5 months post-surgery; TSC patient then seizure free. Germline V gives CDR1 MNHNS, CDR2 SASEGT. CDR3 length: 13 amino acids. V lost 2 bases and J lost 3, with 8 bases in between. Repertoires were generated with immunoSEQ multiplex PCR, while TCRdb's copy carries only in-frame clones and drops some. The table lists around 340,000 clones, more than 85% of them singletons. This specimen was peripheral blood, taken 4 to 5 months after surgery. This receptor was obtained from a boy in the first two years of life with tuberous sclerosis and intractable seizures. The rearrangement links TRBV6-1 to TRBJ2-7; D is unresolved. DNA for the CDR3: TGTGCCAGCAGTGAAACAGTTCGCTACGAGCAGTACTTC. Its translation is CASSETVRYEQYF.